This T cell receptor beta chain was captured in a study of control samples from healthy donors and cancer patients. The data were produced by immunoSEQ multiplex PCR, yet TCRdb's version contains in-frame clones alone and is incomplete. This table has over 100,000 clones, around nine tenths appearing once. Losses at the gene ends were 4 bases for V and 10 bases for J; bases not matched to a gene: 10. This CDR3 contains 13 residues. Germline lookup yields CDR1 SGHNT and CDR2 YYREEE (reference sequence). V usage is TRBV5-4 and J usage is TRBJ2-7, with 8 bases aligning to TRBD2. This clonotype was sampled from a man between 18 and 35 years old in good health. Sequenced material: blood. CDR3 sequence (DNA): TGTGCCAGCAGCCTGCCGGGACTAGGAGTTCAGTACTTC. Residues: CASSLPGLGVQYF.